This is a list of T cell receptor beta chains from one sample in a study of beta chain features in type 1 diabetes. Clones were read by immunoSEQ multiplex PCR, and TCRdb kept only the in-frame ones, dropping some. Here the sample spans about 640,000 clones, 9.5% to 15% being singletons. Sequencing was performed on naive CD4+ T cells from blood. The source of these receptors is a man aged 25-45 years with type 1 diabetes. The CDR3 runs from the conserved cysteine through the conserved F or W. D genes are given only for firm matches. The listing skips clone size in some rows; elsewhere it reads once, few, many or a size class.

j_call d_call v_call clone_size cdr3_nt cdr3_aa
TRBJ1-2 TRBD1 TRBV28 - TGTGCCAGCAGACGCGGACAGGGGGTATTTCGTGGCTACACCTTC CASRRGQGVFRGYTF
TRBJ2-3 TRBD2 TRBV5-1 - TGCGCCAGCAGCTTAGCGGGGACAGATACGCAGTATTTT CASSLAGTDTQYF
TRBJ2-5 TRBD1 TRBV6-6 few TGTGCCAGCAGAGCGACAGGGACGGAGACCCAGTACTTC CASRATGTETQYF
TRBJ2-3 TRBD1 TRBV30 few TGTGCCCGGACCCAGGGGGCTCAAGATACGCAGTATTTT CARTQGAQDTQYF
TRBJ1-6 - TRBV7-2 few TGTGCCAGCAGCCCCCAGGCGGCACCCCTCCACTTT CASSPQAAPLHF
TRBJ2-5 TRBD2 TRBV19 few TGTGCCAGTAGGGAGGGACTAGCCCAAGAGACCCAGTACTTC CASREGLAQETQYF
TRBJ1-1 TRBD1 TRBV7-2 few TGTGCCAGCAGCTCCCGGACAGGGGGCCTGAACACTGAAGCTTTCTTT CASSSRTGGLNTEAFF
TRBJ1-5 - TRBV9 few TGTGCCAGCAGTGACGGACAGCCGAATCAGCCCCAGCATTTT CASSDGQPNQPQHF
TRBJ2-6 - TRBV7-2 few TGTGCCCTATCCGTGGGGATCTATTTCTCTGGGGCCAACGTCCTGACTTTC CALSVGIYFSGANVLTF
TRBJ1-3 - TRBV29-1 few TGCAGCGTTGGGGAGGCACACTCTGGAAACACCATATATTTT CSVGEAHSGNTIYF
TRBJ1-5 - TRBV7-9 few TGTGCCAGCAGCTTAGAAGAGGGAGGACCCCAGCATTTT CASSLEEGGPQHF
TRBJ1-2 TRBD1 TRBV28 - TGTGCCAGCAGAACACGGACAGGGAATGGGGGCGATGGCTACACCTTC CASRTRTGNGGDGYTF
TRBJ2-1 TRBD2 TRBV29-1 few TGCAGCGTTGAAGTGTCGGGAGGCAATGAGCAGTTCTTC CSVEVSGGNEQFF
TRBJ2-3 TRBD2 TRBV11-2 few TGTGCCAGCAGCTTATTCCGGAGGTTAGCGGGGGGAGTCACAGATACGCAGTATTTT CASSLFRRLAGGVTDTQYF
TRBJ2-1 - TRBV7-6 - TGTGCCAGCAGCTTAGGACAGGAGAGCTACAATGAGCAGTTCTTC CASSLGQESYNEQFF
TRBJ2-3 - TRBV27 - TGTGCCAGCAGTTTATTCCCCATGGATACGCAGTATTTT CASSLFPMDTQYF
TRBJ2-7 - TRBV21-1 few TGTGCCAGCAGCAGGTCGGCCGGGCCGACGCGCTACGAGCAGTACTTC CASSRSAGPTRYEQYF
TRBJ2-7 - TRBV27 - TGTGCCAGCAGTTCAGGGCACTACGAGCAGTACTTC CASSSGHYEQYF
TRBJ1-4 - TRBV6-5 - TGTGCCAGCAGGCTGGCGGGGCCCAGAGAAAAACTGTTTTTT CASRLAGPREKLFF
TRBJ2-2 TRBD2 TRBV5-1 - TGCGCCAGCAGCCAAGTGACTAGCGGGGCCGGGGAGCTGTTTTTT CASSQVTSGAGELFF
TRBJ1-5 - TRBV2 - TGTGCCAGCAGTGTACAGAATAGCAATCAGCCCCAGCATTTT CASSVQNSNQPQHF
TRBJ1-2 - TRBV20-1 few TGCAGTGCTGCTGGGTCGGGAGGCTACACCTTC CSAAGSGGYTF
TRBJ2-5 - TRBV5-6 - TGTGCCAGCACTCTGGGAGGACTCCAAGAGACCCAGTACTTC CASTLGGLQETQYF
TRBJ1-6 - TRBV9 - TGTGCCAGCAGCACCCTCGACAGGAGCTCCTATAATTCACCCCTCCACTTT CASSTLDRSSYNSPLHF
TRBJ2-3 TRBD2 TRBV7-2 - TGTGCCAGCAGCTCCCCCCGAGGGCGCGGGGGGTCGAAAGATACGCAGTATTTT CASSSPRGRGGSKDTQYF
TRBJ2-4 - TRBV6-1 - TGTGCCAGCAGTGAAGCCTGGGGGGAGATCGCCAAAAACATTCAGTACTTC CASSEAWGEIAKNIQYF
TRBJ2-2 - TRBV7-9 few TGTGCCAGCAGCTTGCCCGGACAAGGGAACACCGGGGAGCTGTTTTTT CASSLPGQGNTGELFF
TRBJ1-2 TRBD1 TRBV5-4 - TGTGCCAGCAGCCGCGACAGGGGCGAGTATGGCTACACCTTC CASSRDRGEYGYTF
TRBJ2-7 - TRBV5-1 - TGCGCCAGCAGCTTTACACAAGACTACGAGCAGTACTTC CASSFTQDYEQYF
TRBJ1-2 - TRBV14 - TGTGCCAGCAGCCAAGATAACCCCCCGGGCCCGAGGGGTAGAGGCTACACCTTC CASSQDNPPGPRGRGYTF
TRBJ1-5 - TRBV10-2 few TGCGCCACCGAACGGGGGCCGAGTCAGCCCCAGCATTTT CATERGPSQPQHF
TRBJ1-4 - TRBV2 - TGTGCCAGCAGTGAACGGGAAGATGAAAAACTGTTTTTT CASSEREDEKLFF
TRBJ2-7 - TRBV28 few TGTGCCAGCAGAACCCCGACACCCGCCTACGAGCAGTACTTC CASRTPTPAYEQYF
TRBJ2-1 TRBD1 TRBV7-9 - TGTGCCAGCAGCCTACAGGGGGGCTCCTACAATGAGCAGTTCTTC CASSLQGGSYNEQFF
TRBJ2-5 - TRBV7-2 few TGTGCCAGCAGCTTAGTAGTTGGGGGGCGAGAGACCCAGTACTTC CASSLVVGGRETQYF
TRBJ1-5 - TRBV4-3 few TGCGCCAGCAGCCAAGATGGTATCGGGAATCAGCCCCAGCATTTT CASSQDGIGNQPQHF
TRBJ1-4 - TRBV30 - TGTGCCTGGATCGGGGGAGCGACGGGTGAAAAACTGTTTTTT CAWIGGATGEKLFF
TRBJ1-2 TRBD1 TRBV5-1 - TGCGCCAGCAGCATTGGACAGGGGGCTTACGGCTACACCTTC CASSIGQGAYGYTF
TRBJ2-3 TRBD1 TRBV5-1 few TGCGCCAGCAGCCGGACAGGGGAAACAGATACGCAGTATTTT CASSRTGETDTQYF
TRBJ1-5 - TRBV7-2 few TGTGCCAGCAGCTCGCAGACAGTAAGGGGCAATCAGCCCCAGCATTTT CASSSQTVRGNQPQHF
TRBJ2-5 TRBD1 TRBV6-5 - TGTGCCAGCAAAGAGACAGGGGGAGAGACCCAGTACTTC CASKETGGETQYF
TRBJ2-7 - TRBV7-9 - TGTGCCAGCAGCACCCCTCTACGACCCAACGAGCAGTACTTC CASSTPLRPNEQYF
TRBJ1-4 - TRBV14 few TGTGCCAGCAGCCAATGGGAAGGACGGGAAAAACTGTTTTTT CASSQWEGREKLFF
TRBJ2-7 - TRBV30 few TGTGCCTCAGAGGGAGCCTACGAGCAGTACTTC CASEGAYEQYF
TRBJ1-2 - TRBV7-9 - TGTGCCAGCAGCAAACAAGGGGGCTACACCTTC CASSKQGGYTF
TRBJ2-4 - TRBV2 - TGTGCCAGCAGTTCGCAAACAGGGTTTGACATTCAGTACTTC CASSSQTGFDIQYF
TRBJ2-7 - TRBV7-9 - TGTGCCAGCAGCTTAGATGGGGACGGCGAGCAGTACTTC CASSLDGDGEQYF
TRBJ2-5 - TRBV5-1 - TGCGCCAGCAGCTCAGGAGGTGGTTACGGAGAGACCCAGTACTTC CASSSGGGYGETQYF
TRBJ2-7 - TRBV5-1 few TGCGCCAGCAGCAGCCGGGACAACTCCTACGAGCAGTACTTC CASSSRDNSYEQYF
TRBJ1-6 - TRBV7-2 - TGTGCCAGCACCCCGAGGAGGGACTTAGGGAATTCACCCCTCCACTTT CASTPRRDLGNSPLHF
TRBJ2-5 - TRBV4-1 - TGCGCCAGCGGCGGGGGGACTTTGCAGGGGGCCCAGTACTTC CASGGGTLQGAQYF
TRBJ2-2 TRBD1 TRBV29-1 few TGCAGCGTCGAAGGACAGGGGGTGGCCGGGGAGCTGTTTTTT CSVEGQGVAGELFF
TRBJ2-5 - TRBV7-2 - TGTGCCAGCAGCTTAGTGGGGGGCCAGGGGAGAGAGACCCAGTACTTC CASSLVGGQGRETQYF
TRBJ2-7 - TRBV6-6 - TGTGCCAGCAGTTACTCCTCCGGGTCGTCCTACGAGCAGTACTTC CASSYSSGSSYEQYF
TRBJ1-3 - TRBV28 - TGTGCCAGCAGTTACAGGGAGGACACCATATATTTT CASSYREDTIYF
TRBJ2-3 - TRBV27 few TGTGCCAGCAGTTTAAGGAGCGGAGGTGGTTCAGATACGCAGTATTTT CASSLRSGGGSDTQYF
TRBJ2-7 TRBD2 TRBV29-1 few TGCAGCGTTTATCTGAGCAGCGGGGGTCAGAGCTCCTACGAGCAGTACTTC CSVYLSSGGQSSYEQYF
TRBJ2-3 - TRBV5-1 few TGCGCCAGCAGCTTGGCCGGGGCAGGGAACACAGATACGCAGTATTTT CASSLAGAGNTDTQYF
TRBJ1-2 - TRBV9 - TGTGCCAGCAGCGGATCCGGGACGGTCGTCTCTGGCTACACCTTC CASSGSGTVVSGYTF